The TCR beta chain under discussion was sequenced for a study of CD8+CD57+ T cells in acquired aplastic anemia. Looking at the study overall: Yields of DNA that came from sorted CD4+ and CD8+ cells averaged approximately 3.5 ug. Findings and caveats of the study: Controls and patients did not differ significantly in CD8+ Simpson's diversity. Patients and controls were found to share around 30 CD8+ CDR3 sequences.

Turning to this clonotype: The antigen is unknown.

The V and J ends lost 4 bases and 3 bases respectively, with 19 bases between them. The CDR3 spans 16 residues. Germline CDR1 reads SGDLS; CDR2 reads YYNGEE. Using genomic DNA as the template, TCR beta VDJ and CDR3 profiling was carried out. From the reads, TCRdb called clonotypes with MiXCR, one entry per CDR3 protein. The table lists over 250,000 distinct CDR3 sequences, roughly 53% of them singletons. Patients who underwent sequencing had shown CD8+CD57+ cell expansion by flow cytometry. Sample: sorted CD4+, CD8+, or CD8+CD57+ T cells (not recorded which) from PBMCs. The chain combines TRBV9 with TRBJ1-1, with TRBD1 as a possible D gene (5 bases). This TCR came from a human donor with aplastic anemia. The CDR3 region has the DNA TGTGCCAGCAGCACTAATGAGAGGGACGGATACACTGAAGCTTTCTTT. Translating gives CASSTNERDGYTEAFF.